The present T cell receptor (beta chain) was sequenced within a study of blood T cell repertoires in COVID-19. Overall study context: T cells, B-cell-depleted T cells, or PBMCs supplied cDNA or gDNA.

Sequenced by immunoSEQ multiplex PCR; TCRdb stores in-frame clones only, minus some. The sample consists of 300,000 to 350,000 clones, approximately 89% of them appearing once. Trimming removed 11 bases at V and 2 bases at J, with 21 bases between. The CDR3 has 17 residues. The germline V gene has CDR1 KGHDR and CDR2 SFDVKD. The sequencing sample was made of PBMCs or T cells enriched from blood (not recorded which). This TCR derives from a man aged 30-40 years who had recovered from COVID-19. The rearrangement links TRBV24-1 to TRBJ2-6; D ambiguous. The CDR3 reads CANPWADPPPGANVLTF. The CDR3 DNA is TGTGCCAACCCTTGGGCAGACCCACCACCTGGGGCCAACGTCCTGACTTTC.